These 16 T cell receptor beta chains originate from one sample sequenced in a study of identical twins. From the 5' RACE reads, TCRdb called clonotypes with MiXCR, one entry per CDR3 protein. Among under 900,000 distinct CDR3 sequences listed, roughly 12% were seen once. These data are also associated with another study on yellow fever vaccine responses in identical twins.

Sequenced sample: PBMCs. The receptor source for this set is a young woman in good health.

The CDR3 sequence is CASRSGDYGYTF. CDR3 nucleotide sequence: TGCGCCAGCAGGTCAGGCGACTATGGCTACACCTTC. The chain joins TRBV5-1 to TRBJ1-2, with D unclear. Trimming stripped 5 bases from V and 3 bases from J, with 8 bases between. The V gene's germline CDR1 is SGHRS and CDR2 YFSETQ. This CDR3 has 12 residues.

This chain uses TRBV12-3 or TRBV12-4 with TRBJ2-1; a weak D match, TRBD2 (6 bases). The CDR3 sequence is 11 residues long. V lost 8 bases and J 10 bases, leaving 12 bases between the germline ends. The CDR3 DNA reads as TGTGCCAGCGGGAGGACGGCCGAGCAGTTCTTC. Amino acids: CASGRTAEQFF.

This clonotype showed up many times. The V call is TRBV11-2, the J call TRBJ2-3, with 7 positions matching TRBD2. This CDR3 region has 16 residues. Germline-derived CDR1 and CDR2 are SGHAT and FQNNGV. Losses at the gene ends were 1 base for V and 4 bases for J; bases not matched to a gene: 8. Written as DNA, the CDR3 is TGTGCCAGCAGCTTAGGGAGCCTAGCGGAATCAGATACGCAGTATTTT. Its translation is CASSLGSLAESDTQYF.

This clonotype was counted a few times. V gene TRBV9 combines with J gene TRBJ2-7; 11 bases are a match to TRBD2. Per the germline V gene, CDR1 is SGDLS and CDR2 is YYNGEE. The V gene end was trimmed by 3 bases and the J gene end by 0 bases; junction bases not matched to a gene: 8. The CDR3 contains 17 residues. The CDR3 loop is CASSAAGLADHSYEQYF. Written as DNA, the CDR3 is TGTGCCAGCAGCGCCGCGGGACTAGCGGACCACTCCTACGAGCAGTACTTC.

This clonotype appeared many times. Relative to the germline gene, one junction end is altered; a read error may explain this. The genes are TRBV5-1 and TRBJ1-5; possible D gene TRBD1, 5 bases. The CDR3 has 15 amino acids. The germline CDR1 and CDR2 sequences are SGHRS and YFSETQ. CDR3 nucleotides: TGTGCCAGCAGCTTAGGAGGGGATAGCAATCAGCCCCAGCATTTT. Translating gives CASSLGGDSNQPQHF.

This clonotype was seen many times. The V and J genes are TRBV9 and TRBJ2-7, with 12 bases aligning to TRBD1. Germline V gives CDR1 SGDLS, CDR2 YYNGEE. The V and J ends lost 0 bases and 7 bases, in that order; junction bases with no gene match: 5. The CDR3 has 15 amino acids. CDR3 nucleotide sequence: TGTGCCAGCAGCGTAGCTGGGACAGGGGGCGAAGAGCAGTACTTC. Its protein product is CASSVAGTGGEEQYF.

This clonotype was detected a few times. This chain links TRBV7-6 with TRBJ2-3, with 9 bases matching TRBD2. This CDR3 is built from 16 residues. Germline CDR1 SGHVS, CDR2 FNYEAQ. The ends lost 7 bases at V and 2 bases at J; junction bases unmatched: 10. Here the CDR3 reads CASTLGLAGNTDTQYF. In DNA, the CDR3 is TGTGCCAGCACCCTGGGGCTAGCGGGAAACACAGATACGCAGTATTTT.

This chain uses TRBV4-1 with TRBJ1-1, with D perhaps matching TRBD1 (5 bases). The CDR3 contains 14 residues. Germline V gene lookup returns CDR1 MGHRA and CDR2 YSYEKL. With 1 base removed from V and 8 bases from J, the gap between germline ends came to 14 bases. The CDR3, as DNA: TGCGCCAGCAGCCAAGGGCCACTTGGGGCCGAAGCTTTCTTT. It codes for CASSQGPLGAEAFF.

This clonotype was found a few times. Here the CDR3 reads CASSKASTNNEQFF. CDR3 nucleotides: TGCGCCAGCAGCAAGGCGAGTACAAACAATGAGCAGTTCTTC. The rearrangement uses TRBV5-1 and TRBJ2-1; D is undetermined. CDR1 is SGHRS, CDR2 YFSETQ, per germline. Trimming shortened V by 4 bases and J by 5 bases, and 13 bases separated the two germline ends. The CDR3 totals 14 residues.

This rearrangement joins TRBV6-5 to TRBJ2-6; 12 bases align to TRBD2. CDR3 length: 18 residues. With 4 bases clipped from V and 1 base from J, the junction kept 5 bases outside the gene matches. The germline V gene encodes CDR1 MNHEY and CDR2 SVGAGI. This CDR3 reads CASSFSTSGRSGANVLTF. In DNA form, the CDR3 reads TGTGCCAGCAGTTTCTCAACTAGCGGGAGGTCTGGGGCCAACGTCCTGACTTTC.

The rearrangement uses TRBV2 and TRBJ2-7; D unresolved. Per germline, CDR1 SNHLY and CDR2 FYNNEI. Trimming cost V 10 bases and J 3 bases, with 10 bases left between them. This CDR3 is 11 amino acids long. DNA for the CDR3: TGTGCCACAGAGTGGGACTACGAGCAGTACGTC. Translating it yields CATEWDYEQYV.

The chain has TRBV20-1 and TRBJ2-1; possibly TRBD2 for D (6 bases). Germline-derived CDR1 and CDR2 are DFQATT and SNEGSKA (reference sequence). The CDR3 consists of 11 residues. The V end lost 2 bases, the J end lost 10 bases, and 9 bases lay between the germline ends. The DNA for the CDR3 is TGCAGTGCTAGATCTCGGGAGGAGCAGTTCTTC. Translation: CSARSREEQFF.

This clonotype was detected ten times or more. The rearrangement joins TRBV7-9 to TRBJ2-4; D perhaps matches TRBD1 (5 bases). Germline loops: CDR1 SEHNR, CDR2 FQNEAQ (reference sequence). The CDR3 consists of 14 residues. V was trimmed by 6 bases and J by 6 bases, leaving 15 bases between them. For the CDR3, the DNA is TGTGCCAGCAGTGTTATGGACAAAGGAAACATTCAGTACTTC. It codes for CASSVMDKGNIQYF.

V gene TRBV2 combines with J gene TRBJ2-3; the D gene is possibly TRBD2 (6 bases). Germline loops: CDR1 SNHLY, CDR2 FYNNEI. V was clipped by 4 bases and J by 0 bases, with 11 bases between them. The CDR3 sequence is 15 residues long. CDR3 DNA sequence: TGTGCCAGCAGTGGGTGGGGGGTTAGCACAGATACGCAGTATTTT. Protein: CASSGWGVSTDTQYF.

This clonotype was seen more than once but under ten times. The J gene is TRBJ2-1, the V gene TRBV10-3, with 9 bases identical to TRBD1. The V gene end was trimmed by 1 base and the J gene end by 7 bases; junction bases not matched to a gene: 5. This CDR3 contains 15 residues. Germline V CDR1 and CDR2: ENHRY, SYGVKD. The CDR3 reads CAISEWDRVENEQFF. Here the CDR3 DNA reads TGTGCCATCAGTGAGTGGGACAGGGTCGAGAATGAGCAGTTCTTC.

The chain recombines TRBV7-9 with TRBJ2-7; D is ambiguous. The CDR3 has 15 residues. CDR1 and CDR2 (germline): SEHNR, FQNEAQ (reference sequence). V gave up 2 bases and J gave up 2 bases, with 13 bases separating them. The CDR3 reads CASSLSRQAAYEQYF. CDR3 nucleotides: TGTGCCAGCAGCTTATCCCGGCAGGCCGCCTACGAGCAGTACTTC.